These 27 T cell receptor beta chains came from one sample sequenced in a study of beta chain features in type 1 diabetes. Every bit of the isolated RNA underwent reverse transcription, so sequencing read expressed TCRB transcripts. Assay used: immunoSEQ multiplex PCR; TCRdb lists only in-frame clones, some missing. Of just under 150,000 clones listed, roughly 10% are singletons. The specimen was naive CD4+ T cells from blood. The receptors come from a man aged 18-30 years in good health.

This clone was picked up many times. The chain links TRBV15 to TRBJ2-3; TRBD2 matches at 10 bases. V dropped 1 base and J dropped 5; count of bases not matched to a gene: 3. From germline, CDR1 is LNHNV and CDR2 YYDKDF (reference sequence). The CDR3 is 15 residues long. CDR3 DNA: TGTGCCACCAGCAGAGGTGGACTAGCGGTAGATACGCAGTATTTT. This translates into CATSRGGLAVDTQYF.

This clone occurred a few times. As DNA, the CDR3 is TGTGCCAGTAGTATCTGGCAGGGTAATGAAAAACTGTTTTTT. Encoded protein: CASSIWQGNEKLFF. The V call is TRBV19, the J call TRBJ1-4; D perhaps matches TRBD1 (5 bases). The V gene's germline CDR1 is LNHDA and CDR2 SQIVND (reference sequence). Deletions cut 3 bases from V and 4 bases from J, with 9 bases between. The CDR3 totals 14 residues.

V gene TRBV5-1 combines with J gene TRBJ2-3; 11 nucleotides match TRBD1. This CDR3 region has 15 residues. Germline V gives CDR1 SGHRS, CDR2 YFSETQ. J lost 1 base, V lost 4 bases, and 2 bases had no gene match. The CDR3 reads CASSRTGGGTDTQYF. CDR3 DNA: TGCGCCAGCAGCAGGACAGGGGGCGGCACAGATACGCAGTATTTT.

The chain employs TRBV25-1 and TRBJ1-4, with D tentatively TRBD1 (5 bases). The germline V and J ends were trimmed by 0 bases and 7 bases, with 12 bases remaining between them. The CDR3 has 15 amino acids. Germline V CDR1 and CDR2: MGHDK, SYGVNS. CDR3 loop: CASSEYRGRGEKLFF. Written as DNA, the CDR3 is TGTGCCAGCAGTGAATATAGGGGCCGCGGTGAAAAACTGTTTTTT.

This clone was observed a handful of times. The J gene is TRBJ2-7, the V gene TRBV10-3, with TRBD1 identical over 9 bases. There are 14 residues in the CDR3. The V gene end was trimmed by 5 bases and the J gene end by 0 bases; junction bases not matched to a gene: 2. Germline loops: CDR1 ENHRY, CDR2 SYGVKD. The CDR3 nucleotides read TGTGCCATCAGTAGGGACAGGGCCTCCTACGAGCAGTACTTC. Translation: CAISRDRASYEQYF.

This clone was observed a few times. The chain has TRBV10-3 and TRBJ2-7, with 9 bases matching TRBD1. The CDR3 totals 15 residues. V was clipped by 4 bases and J by 4 bases; unmatched bases: 8. CDR1 is ENHRY and CDR2 is SYGVKD in the germline V gene. CDR3 sequence (DNA): TGTGCCATCAGTGCTCCGGGACAGGGTAGATACGAGCAGTACTTC. Translating gives CAISAPGQGRYEQYF.

This CDR3 is CASSEAAIGPGELFF. The CDR3 nucleotides read TGTGCCAGCAGTGAAGCCGCAATTGGGCCCGGGGAGCTGTTTTTT. V gene TRBV6-1 combines with J gene TRBJ2-2; D unresolved. Germline V gene sequence: CDR1 MNHNS, CDR2 SASEGT. The CDR3 contains 15 residues. V was pared by 0 bases and J by 6 bases, with 11 bases between.

The chain carries TRBV7-6 and TRBJ2-6; TRBD1 matches at 7 bases. From germline, CDR1 is SGHVS and CDR2 FNYEAQ. This CDR3 region has 16 residues. V lost 5 bases and J lost 4; bases outside the gene matches: 8. The CDR3 is CASSPEQGYGANVLTF. The CDR3 region has the DNA TGTGCCAGCAGCCCCGAACAGGGGTACGGGGCCAACGTCCTGACTTTC.

The rearrangement links TRBV6-6 to TRBJ2-2, with a weak D call TRBD1 (5 bases). Germline CDR1 and CDR2: MNHNY and SVGAGI (reference sequence). This CDR3 region has 14 residues. The V gene lost 7 bases and the J gene lost 8 bases, with 17 bases spanning the gap. CDR3 residues: CASTPRVPPGELFF. CDR3 sequence (DNA): TGTGCCAGCACACCCAGGGTTCCTCCTGGGGAGCTGTTTTTT.

This clone occurred a few times. The chain employs TRBV4-1 and TRBJ2-5; D may be TRBD1 (6 bases). Germline CDR1 MGHRA, CDR2 YSYEKL. The CDR3 length is 15 residues. The V end lost 1 base, the J end lost 4 bases, and 13 bases lay between the germline ends. The CDR3 reads CASSQGIGGGETQYF. CDR3 DNA sequence: TGCGCCAGCAGCCAAGGCATTGGGGGCGGAGAGACCCAGTACTTC.

The chain recombines TRBV6-5 with TRBJ2-1; D possibly corresponds to TRBD2 (5 bases). Between the trimmed V and J ends, which lost 5 bases and 5 bases, there was a span of 13 bases. The germline V gene encodes CDR1 MNHEY and CDR2 SVGAGI. The CDR3 is 14 residues long. The CDR3 nucleotides are TGTGCCAGCAGTGCCGACTGGACTGACAATGAGCAGTTCTTC. Translation: CASSADWTDNEQFF.

The chain employs TRBV18 and TRBJ2-1; 8 bases line up with TRBD1. Trimming at V came to 1 base and at J to 8 bases, leaving 10 bases not matched to a gene. This CDR3 region has 16 residues. Germline assignment: CDR1 KGHSH and CDR2 LQKENI. The CDR3 protein is CASSPRGRGRGHEQFF. CDR3 nucleotides: TGTGCCAGCTCACCACGGGGCAGGGGGCGCGGGCATGAGCAGTTCTTC. Drawing the rest from reference TRBV18 and TRBJ2-1, the complete variable domain is NAGVMQNPRHLVRRRGQEARLRCSPMKGHSHVYWYRQLPEEGLKFMVYLQKENIIDESGMPKERFSAEFPKEGPSILRIQQVVRGDSAAYFCASSPRGRGRGHEQFFGPGTRLTVL.

Only a few counts were recorded for this clone. The chain is built from TRBV11-3 and TRBJ2-1; TRBD2 is a possible D gene (5 bases). Trimming removed 1 base at V and 8 bases at J, with 21 bases between. Per the germline V gene, CDR1 is SGHNT and CDR2 is YENEEA. There are 17 residues in the CDR3. This chain's CDR3 is CASSLGPGDNIRDEQFF. CDR3 nucleotides: TGTGCCAGCAGCTTAGGCCCCGGGGATAATATTAGGGATGAGCAGTTCTTC.

This clone was seen a handful of times. The CDR3: CAISEVITGQETQYF. CDR3 coding DNA: TGTGCCATCAGTGAGGTGATTACGGGGCAAGAGACCCAGTACTTC. V usage is TRBV10-3 and J usage is TRBJ2-5; D is perhaps TRBD2 (5 bases). The CDR3 sequence is 15 residues long. Deletions cut 2 bases from V and 2 bases from J, with 12 bases between. Germline V gene sequence: CDR1 ENHRY, CDR2 SYGVKD.

This clone was found a few times. The chain recombines TRBV9 with TRBJ2-1, with 7 positions matching TRBD1. The CDR3 extends over 15 amino acids. Germline V lookup: CDR1 SGDLS, CDR2 YYNGEE. J gave up 2 bases and V 0 bases, and 2 bases lay outside the gene matches. CDR3: CASSVGGGTYNEQFF. CDR3 in DNA: TGTGCCAGCAGCGTAGGAGGGGGCACCTACAATGAGCAGTTCTTC.

This clone was observed a handful of times. The chain couples TRBV4-2 to TRBJ2-7; D is possibly TRBD2 (7 bases). CDR1 is LGHNA, CDR2 YNFKEQ, per germline. The length of the CDR3 is 14 residues. Trimming cost V 4 bases and J 4 bases, with 14 bases left between them. The CDR3 bases are TGTGCCAGCAGCCGCCTCGGGGGGCCTTACGAGCAGTACTTC. Translated: CASSRLGGPYEQYF.

The chain uses TRBV2 and TRBJ1-6; TRBD1 agrees at 8 bases. This CDR3 spans 15 amino acids. The junction had 7 bases not matched to a gene; V was cut back by 8 bases and J by 4 bases. In germline, CDR1 is SNHLY, CDR2 FYNNEI. CDR3 DNA: TGTGCCAGCGGACCGGACAGGGCATATAATTCACCCCTCCACTTT. Translating it yields CASGPDRAYNSPLHF.

The chain uses TRBV7-3 and TRBJ2-3; D remains ambiguous. V lost 2 bases to trimming and J lost 0 bases, with 9 bases between them. The CDR3 spans 15 residues. Germline CDR1 SGHTA, CDR2 FQGTGA. CDR3 loop: CASSLLGASTDTQYF. The CDR3 DNA is TGTGCCAGCAGCTTACTAGGAGCTAGCACAGATACGCAGTATTTT.

DNA of the CDR3: TGTGCCAGCAGTCTAGGGGTCAGTAGCACAGATACGCAGTATTTT. Protein product: CASSLGVSSTDTQYF. The chain joins TRBV9 to TRBJ2-3, with D possibly TRBD1 on 5 matching bases. Germline CDR1 and CDR2: SGDLS and YYNGEE. This CDR3 spans 15 amino acids. V shed 5 bases and J shed 0 bases, with 13 bases lying between them.

The chain combines TRBV6-6 with TRBJ2-2; TRBD1 is a possible D gene (5 bases). Per the germline V gene, CDR1 is MNHNY and CDR2 is SVGAGI (reference sequence). The CDR3 extends over 14 amino acids. Trimming shortened V by 2 bases and J by 7 bases, and 11 bases separated the two germline ends. In nucleotides, the CDR3 is TGTGCCAGCAGTTACCAGGGTATCGGCGGGGAGCTGTTTTTT. This gives the protein CASSYQGIGGELFF.

The rearrangement joins TRBV7-2 to TRBJ1-6; possibly TRBD1 for D (5 bases). The CDR3 extends over 16 amino acids. Per germline, CDR1 SGHTA and CDR2 FQGNSA. V was clipped by 5 bases and J by 3 bases, with 14 bases between them. As DNA, the CDR3 is TGTGCCAGCAGCCTACCCAGGGCCTTCTATAATTCACCCCTCCACTTT. Amino acids: CASSLPRAFYNSPLHF.

This clone appeared a single time. The chain recombines TRBV4-2 with TRBJ2-3; TRBD2 agrees at 9 bases. Germline CDR1 LGHNA, CDR2 YNFKEQ. This CDR3 comprises 18 residues. After removal of 0 bases from V and 0 bases from J, the junction contained 7 bases not matched to a gene. In DNA form, the CDR3 reads TGTGCCAGCAGCCAAGAATATTGGGCGGGGGGGAGCACAGATACGCAGTATTTT. Encoded protein: CASSQEYWAGGSTDTQYF.

This rearrangement joins TRBV5-1 to TRBJ1-6, with D perhaps TRBD1 (5 bases). Germline V CDR1 and CDR2: SGHRS, YFSETQ. The CDR3 has 16 amino acids. V lost 1 base to trimming and J lost 9 bases, with 17 bases between them. Written as DNA, the CDR3 is TGCGCCAGCAGCTTGAAACCGGGACTGGGTACTTCACCCCTCCACTTT. As protein: CASSLKPGLGTSPLHF. The entire variable domain, with the rest obtained from reference TRBV5-1 and TRBJ1-6, is as follows: KAGVTQTPRYLIKTRGQQVTLSCSPISGHRSVSWYQQTPGQGLQFLFEYFSETQRNKGNFPGRFSGRQFSNSRSEMNVSTLELGDSALYLCASSLKPGLGTSPLHFGNGTRLTVT.

The rearrangement joins TRBV11-2 to TRBJ2-7; maybe TRBD2 (5 bases). CDR3 length: 15 amino acids. V lost 7 bases to trimming and J lost 7 bases, with 23 bases between them. Per germline, CDR1 SGHAT and CDR2 FQNNGV. The CDR3 loop is CASIKSPGNEREQYF. CDR3 nucleotide sequence: TGTGCCAGCATCAAGAGTCCGGGGAACGAAAGAGAGCAGTACTTC.

This rearrangement joins TRBV11-3 to TRBJ1-5; D might be TRBD1 (5 bases). Germline V gives CDR1 SGHNT, CDR2 YENEEA. Trimming took 4 bases from V and 6 from J, leaving 22 bases between them. This CDR3 spans 17 amino acids. The CDR3 region is CASSSSGGSSSFQPQHF. The DNA of the CDR3 is TGTGCCAGCAGCTCCTCCGGGGGGTCGAGCTCCTTTCAGCCCCAGCATTTT.

This sequence joins TRBV27 and TRBJ1-2; the match to TRBD1 covers 9 bases. The CDR3 totals 14 residues. V shed 4 bases, J shed 7 bases, and the junction held 7 bases outside the gene matches. CDR1 is MNHEY and CDR2 is SMNVEV in the germline V gene (reference sequence). The CDR3 spells CASSSRDRVLGYTF. In DNA form, the CDR3 reads TGTGCCAGCAGTTCCCGGGACAGGGTTCTTGGCTACACCTTC.

This clone has a handful of counts. The V call is TRBV6-1, the J call TRBJ1-1; perhaps TRBD1 as D (6 bases). The CDR3 is 13 residues long. V was pared by 6 bases and J by 0 bases, with 8 bases between. CDR1 MNHNS and CDR2 SASEGT come from the germline V gene. The CDR3 coding sequence is TGTGCCAGCAGAACAGGGCTGAACACTGAAGCTTTCTTT. Protein product: CASRTGLNTEAFF.